One sample yielded the 25 T cell receptor beta chains listed below, sequenced in a study of T cell responses to AZD1222 COVID-19 vaccine. The data were produced by immunoSEQ multiplex PCR, yet TCRdb's version contains in-frame clones alone and is incomplete. This table holds 100,000 or so clones, 70% to 90% found once. Here the sequenced sample was peripheral blood, taken 28 days after the second AZD1222 dose. The receptor source for this set is an adult who received the AZD1222 COVID-19 vaccine.

The genes are TRBV7-6 and TRBJ1-2; maybe TRBD1 (6 bases). Germline CDR1 SGHVS, CDR2 FNYEAQ. This CDR3 is 15 amino acids long. The ends were cut back, 1 base at V and 6 bases at J, with 15 bases in the middle. CDR3 DNA: TGTGCCAGCAGCTTAGTGAGTCGGGGGCAGAATGGCTACACCTTC. It translates to CASSLVSRGQNGYTF. Drawing the rest from reference TRBV7-6 and TRBJ1-2, the complete variable domain is GAGVSQSPRYKVTKRGQDVALRCDPISGHVSLYWYRQALGQGPEFLTYFNYEAQQDKSGLPNDRFSAERPEGSISTLTIQRTEQRDSAMYRCASSLVSRGQNGYTFGSGTRLTVV.

This chain joins TRBV5-4 and TRBJ2-7, with 10 bases matching TRBD2. This CDR3 spans 20 amino acids. The germline gives CDR1 SGHNT, CDR2 YYREEE (reference sequence). V gave up 4 bases and J gave up 3 bases; unmatched junction bases: 22. The CDR3 nucleotides are TGTGCCAGCAGCCACCCTCAGGGCAGGGGACCGACTAGCGGGCTCTACGAGCAGTACTTC. This translates into CASSHPQGRGPTSGLYEQYF. Full variable domain (missing parts from reference TRBV5-4 and TRBJ2-7): ETGVTQSPTHLIKTRGQQVTLRCSSQSGHNTVSWYQQALGQGPQFIFQYYREEENGRGNFPPRFSGLQFPNYSSELNVNALELDDSALYLCASSHPQGRGPTSGLYEQYFGPGTRLTVT.

The chain combines TRBV5-6 with TRBJ1-4; D gene unclear. Germline V gene sequence: CDR1 SGHDT, CDR2 YYEEEE. The V gene lost 3 bases and the J gene lost 4 bases, with 13 bases spanning the gap. The CDR3 runs to 15 residues. CDR3 in DNA: TGTGCCAGCAGCTCAGGAGGAGGGAGTAATGAAAAACTGTTTTTT. Translation gives CASSSGGGSNEKLFF. Filled out from reference TRBV5-6 and TRBJ1-4, the complete variable domain reads DAGVTQSPTHLIKTRGQQVTLRCSPKSGHDTVSWYQQALGQGPQFIFQYYEEEERQRGNFPDRFSGHQFPNYSSELNVNALLLGDSALYLCASSSGGGSNEKLFFGSGTQLSVL.

This sequence joins TRBV6-1 and TRBJ1-5; D is perhaps TRBD1 (6 bases). CDR1 and CDR2 (germline): MNHNS, SASEGT. The length of the CDR3 is 14 residues. V gave up 2 bases and J gave up 5 bases, with 10 bases separating them. The CDR3 sequence is CASSEITGHQPQHF. The CDR3, as DNA: TGTGCCAGCAGTGAAATAACAGGGCATCAGCCCCAGCATTTT.

The V gene is TRBV19, the J gene TRBJ1-3; TRBD1 is a possible D gene (6 bases). Per germline, CDR1 LNHDA and CDR2 SQIVND (reference sequence). V was cut by 7 bases and J by 2 bases, with 12 bases left in between. The CDR3 is 14 residues long. In nucleotides, the CDR3 is TGTGCCAGTAACCGCGGACAGCCTGGAAACACCATATATTTT. Translated: CASNRGQPGNTIYF.

This clone was seen a single time. The chain carries TRBV6-5 and TRBJ1-1; TRBD1 is a possible D gene (5 bases). The CDR3 is made up of 15 amino acids. Trimming cost V 2 bases and J 6 bases, with 16 bases left between them. Germline V gene sequence: CDR1 MNHEY, CDR2 SVGAGI. The CDR3 loop is CASSYLGPGNAEAFF. The CDR3 DNA follows: TGTGCCAGCAGTTACCTGGGGCCGGGTAACGCTGAAGCTTTCTTT.

The chain joins TRBV5-6 to TRBJ2-1; 13 positions match TRBD2. Trimming at V came to 2 bases and at J to 6 bases, leaving 2 bases not matched to a gene. The CDR3 is 15 residues long. The germline V gene has CDR1 SGHDT and CDR2 YYEEEE. CDR3 DNA: TGTGCCAGCAGCTTCAGACTAGCGGGAGGCAATGAGCAGTTCTTC. This sequence encodes CASSFRLAGGNEQFF.

The CDR3 DNA reads TGTGCCAGCTCACAACTGGACAGGGTGGATGGCTACACCTTC. Protein sequence: CASSQLDRVDGYTF. The chain has TRBV18 and TRBJ1-2; 8 nucleotides line up with TRBD1. Germline trimming cut 4 bases from V and 6 bases from J; bases unmatched to any gene: 7. This CDR3 region has 14 residues. The germline V gene encodes CDR1 KGHSH and CDR2 LQKENI. Looking up the rest from reference TRBV18 and TRBJ1-2 gives the full variable domain: NAGVMQNPRHLVRRRGQEARLRCSPMKGHSHVYWYRQLPEEGLKFMVYLQKENIIDESGMPKERFSAEFPKEGPSILRIQQVVRGDSAAYFCASSQLDRVDGYTFGSGTRLTVV.

The rearrangement links TRBV11-2 to TRBJ2-5; 10 bases agree with TRBD2. This CDR3 region has 17 residues. With 1 base clipped from V and 5 bases from J, the junction kept 10 bases outside the gene matches. Germline V gene sequence: CDR1 SGHAT, CDR2 FQNNGV. The CDR3, as DNA: TGTGCCAGCAGCTTAGGGGGGATTTCTAGCGGGAGTGAGACCCAGTACTTC. This gives the protein CASSLGGISSGSETQYF.

The V gene is TRBV6-5, the J gene TRBJ1-2, with 9 bases aligning to TRBD1. CDR3 size: 14 residues. The germline V gene encodes CDR1 MNHEY and CDR2 SVGAGI. V shed 6 bases, J shed 9 bases, and the junction held 11 bases outside the gene matches. In nucleotides, the CDR3 is TGTGCCAGCAGCCCCACAGGGGGCTTTATTAGCTACACCTTC. As protein: CASSPTGGFISYTF.

The V call is TRBV28, the J call TRBJ2-2; D is uncertain. Germline-derived CDR1 and CDR2 are MDHEN and SYDVKM. This CDR3 is 14 amino acids long. Trimming pared 1 base from V and 2 bases from J, leaving 5 bases between. The CDR3 protein is CASSLSPNTGELFF. The DNA for the CDR3 is TGTGCCAGCAGTTTATCCCCCAACACCGGGGAGCTGTTTTTT.

The chain links TRBV11-3 to TRBJ2-1; D is uncertain. CDR1 and CDR2 (germline): SGHNT, YENEEA. Trimming cost V 0 bases and J 7 bases, with 10 bases left between them. The CDR3 has 14 amino acids. The DNA for the CDR3 is TGTGCCAGCAGCTTAGATCATAGGGCTAATGAGCAGTTCTTC. This translates into CASSLDHRANEQFF.

The chain is built from TRBV18 and TRBJ1-2; D might be TRBD1 (5 bases). The CDR3 totals 14 residues. Germline V gene data show CDR1 as KGHSH and CDR2 as LQKENI. Deletions cut 3 bases from V and 2 bases from J, with 10 bases between. The CDR3 DNA follows: TGTGCCAGCTCACCGGGGACCAACAACTATGGCTACACCTTC. Translating gives CASSPGTNNYGYTF.

The genes are TRBV27 and TRBJ2-7; D not certain. This CDR3 contains 14 residues. Germline loops: CDR1 MNHEY, CDR2 SMNVEV (reference sequence). Deletions cut 5 bases from V and 6 bases from J, with 17 bases between. Written as DNA, the CDR3 is TGTGCCAGCAGTGCTGCTACTGCGGCCTTCGAGCAGTACTTC. As protein: CASSAATAAFEQYF.

The V and J genes are TRBV7-9 and TRBJ2-1; TRBD2 agrees at 10 bases. The germline V gene encodes CDR1 SEHNR and CDR2 FQNEAQ (reference sequence). The V and J ends lost 0 bases and 3 bases, in that order; junction bases with no gene match: 2. The CDR3 is 16 residues long. CDR3 residues: CASSLAASGGYNEQFF. CDR3 DNA sequence: TGTGCCAGCAGCTTAGCGGCTAGCGGGGGCTACAATGAGCAGTTCTTC.

V usage is TRBV4-2 and J usage is TRBJ1-1; D not certain. From germline, CDR1 is LGHNA and CDR2 YNFKEQ. The CDR3 extends over 16 amino acids. V was clipped by 0 bases and J by 2 bases, with 13 bases between them. CDR3: CASSQELQPVNTEAFF. The CDR3 DNA reads TGTGCCAGCAGCCAAGAGTTACAGCCTGTAAACACTGAAGCTTTCTTT.

This clone was recorded only once. The rearrangement joins TRBV13 to TRBJ1-6; the match to TRBD1 covers 7 bases. The CDR3 covers 16 residues. The germline gives CDR1 PRHDT, CDR2 FYEKMQ (reference sequence). V trimming: 3 bases; J trimming: 6 bases; junction bases outside the gene matches: 8. The CDR3 reads CASSFSGRGINSPLHF. The DNA of the CDR3 is TGTGCCAGCAGCTTCTCCGGCAGGGGGATTAATTCACCCCTCCACTTT.

This chain connects TRBV20-1 to TRBJ1-1; weak D call: TRBD1 (6 bases). The germline gives CDR1 DFQATT, CDR2 SNEGSKA (reference sequence). Trimming cost V 5 bases and J 10 bases, with 14 bases left between them. The CDR3 runs 11 residues. As DNA, the CDR3 is TGCAGTGCTTCACGGGACATCGGAGCTTTCTTT. Protein: CSASRDIGAFF.

The chain recombines TRBV4-1 with TRBJ2-1; 10 positions match TRBD1. The CDR3 is 15 residues long. Trimming took 3 bases from V and 7 from J; bases not matched to a gene: 6. Germline CDR1 MGHRA, CDR2 YSYEKL. The CDR3 DNA reads TGCGCCAGCAGCCATGGACAGGGGGAAGATAATGAGCAGTTCTTC. Encoded protein: CASSHGQGEDNEQFF.

The rearrangement joins TRBV9 to TRBJ2-6; D ambiguous. The V gene's germline CDR1 is SGDLS and CDR2 YYNGEE. Trimming stripped 0 bases from V and 0 bases from J, with 13 bases between. The CDR3 sequence is 18 residues long. The CDR3: CASSVDVRVFSGANVLTF. The CDR3 DNA reads TGTGCCAGCAGCGTAGATGTCAGAGTTTTCTCTGGGGCCAACGTCCTGACTTTC.

This rearrangement joins TRBV7-9 to TRBJ1-2; D unclear. The CDR3 contains 14 residues. V was cut by 2 bases and J by 2 bases, with 9 bases left in between. Per the germline V gene, CDR1 is SEHNR and CDR2 is FQNEAQ (reference sequence). CDR3 sequence reads: CASSLYPTNYGYTF. The CDR3 nucleotides are TGTGCCAGCAGCTTATATCCGACCAACTATGGCTACACCTTC.

This chain links TRBV11-3 with TRBJ2-1; D possibly corresponds to TRBD2 (7 bases). This CDR3 is built from 14 residues. V lost 3 bases and J 4 bases, leaving 10 bases between the germline ends. Germline lookup yields CDR1 SGHNT and CDR2 YENEEA. CDR3 region: CASSLEGGYNEQFF. In DNA form, the CDR3 reads TGTGCCAGCAGCTTGGAGGGGGGGTACAATGAGCAGTTCTTC.

This clone was seen once. This chain uses TRBV15 with TRBJ2-1; weak D call: TRBD2 (5 bases). This CDR3 is built from 15 residues. Germline CDR1 LNHNV, CDR2 YYDKDF (reference sequence). V lost 1 base and J 0 bases, leaving 7 bases between the germline ends. The CDR3 nucleotides read TGTGCCACCAGCAGAGGGACTTTCTCCTACAATGAGCAGTTCTTC. Protein product: CATSRGTFSYNEQFF.

The CDR3 DNA follows: TGTGCCAGCAGCTTAGTTTCCGGGGGAATGATGAACACTGAAGCTTTCTTT. It specifies CASSLVSGGMMNTEAFF. The V and J genes are TRBV7-6 and TRBJ1-1; TRBD1 is a possible D gene (5 bases). Germline V gene sequence: CDR1 SGHVS, CDR2 FNYEAQ. The CDR3 spans 17 residues. With 1 base removed from V and 0 bases from J, the gap between germline ends came to 15 bases.

The V and J genes are TRBV11-2 and TRBJ1-5, with D possibly TRBD1 on 5 matching bases. Trimming stripped 4 bases from V and 7 bases from J, with 11 bases between. The CDR3 loop spans 13 amino acids. The germline CDR1 and CDR2 sequences are SGHAT and FQNNGV. The CDR3: CASSSWQGQPQHF. The CDR3 DNA follows: TGTGCCAGCAGCTCTTGGCAGGGACAGCCCCAGCATTTT. The full variable domain, with the rest looked up from reference TRBV11-2 and TRBJ1-5, is EAGVAQSPRYKIIEKRQSVAFWCNPISGHATLYWYQQILGQGPKLLIQFQNNGVVDDSQLPKDRFSAERLKGVDSTLKIQPAKLEDSAVYLCASSSWQGQPQHFGDGTRLSIL.